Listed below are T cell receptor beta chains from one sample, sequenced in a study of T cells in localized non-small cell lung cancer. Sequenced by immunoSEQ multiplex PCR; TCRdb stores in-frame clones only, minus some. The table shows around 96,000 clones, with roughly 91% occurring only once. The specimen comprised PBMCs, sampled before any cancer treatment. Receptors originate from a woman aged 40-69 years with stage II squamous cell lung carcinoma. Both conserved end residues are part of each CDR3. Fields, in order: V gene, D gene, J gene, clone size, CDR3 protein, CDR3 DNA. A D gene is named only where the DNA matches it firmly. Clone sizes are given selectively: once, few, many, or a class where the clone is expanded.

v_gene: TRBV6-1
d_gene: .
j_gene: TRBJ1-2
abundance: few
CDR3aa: CASSPGRRGYTF
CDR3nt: TGTGCCAGCAGCCCCGGGAGGCGGGGCTACACCTTC

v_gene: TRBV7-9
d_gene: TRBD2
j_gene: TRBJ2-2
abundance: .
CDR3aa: CASSPNLAGVYTGELFF
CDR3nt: TGTGCCAGCAGCCCCAACCTTGCGGGAGTTTACACCGGGGAGCTGTTTTTT

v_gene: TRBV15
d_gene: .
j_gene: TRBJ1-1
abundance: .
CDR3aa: CATSRERVMNTEAFF
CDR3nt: TGTGCCACCAGCAGAGAGAGGGTGATGAACACTGAAGCTTTCTTT

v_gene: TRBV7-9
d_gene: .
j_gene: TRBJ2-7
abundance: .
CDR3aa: CASSRDQTYEQYF
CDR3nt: TGTGCCAGCAGCCGGGACCAAACCTACGAGCAGTACTTC

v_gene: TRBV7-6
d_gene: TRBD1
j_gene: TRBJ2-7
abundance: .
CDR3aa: CASSLVQGAREQYF
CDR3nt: TGTGCCAGCAGCTTAGTTCAGGGGGCTCGGGAGCAGTACTTC

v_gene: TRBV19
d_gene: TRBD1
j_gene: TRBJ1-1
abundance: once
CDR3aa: CASRDRAPTEAFF
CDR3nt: TGTGCCAGTAGGGACAGGGCCCCCACTGAAGCTTTCTTT

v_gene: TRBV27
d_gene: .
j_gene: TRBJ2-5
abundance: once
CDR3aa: CASSLSWTTGTQYF
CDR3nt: TGTGCCAGCAGTTTATCGTGGACTACAGGGACCCAGTACTTC

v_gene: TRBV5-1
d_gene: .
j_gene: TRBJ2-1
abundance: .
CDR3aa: CASSFNRPIDNEQFF
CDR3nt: TGCGCCAGCAGCTTCAATCGCCCCATCGACAATGAGCAGTTCTTC

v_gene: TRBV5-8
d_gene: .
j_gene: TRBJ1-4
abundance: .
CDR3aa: CASSAGATSLQGPPEKLFF
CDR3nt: TGTGCCAGCAGCGCAGGGGCGACATCCCTGCAAGGTCCGCCCGAAAAACTGTTTTTT

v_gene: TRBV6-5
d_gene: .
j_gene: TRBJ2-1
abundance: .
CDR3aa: CASSYGTEQFF
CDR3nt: TGTGCCAGCAGTTACGGGACAGAGCAGTTCTTC

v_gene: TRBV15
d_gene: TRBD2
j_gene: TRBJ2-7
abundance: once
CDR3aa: CATSKAGGPYEQYF
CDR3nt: TGTGCCACCAGCAAGGCGGGAGGGCCGTACGAGCAGTACTTC

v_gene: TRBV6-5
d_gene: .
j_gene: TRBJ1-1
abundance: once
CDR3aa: CASSYSRNTEAFF
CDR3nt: TGTGCCAGCAGTTACTCACGGAACACTGAAGCTTTCTTT

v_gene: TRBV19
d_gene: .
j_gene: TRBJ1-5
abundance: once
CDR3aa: CASNLGISPQHF
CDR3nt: TGTGCCAGTAATCTAGGGATCAGCCCCCAGCATTTT

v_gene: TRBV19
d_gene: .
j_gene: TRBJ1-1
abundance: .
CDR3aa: CASTSRDHTEAFF
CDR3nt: TGTGCCAGTACTTCCAGGGACCATACTGAAGCTTTCTTT

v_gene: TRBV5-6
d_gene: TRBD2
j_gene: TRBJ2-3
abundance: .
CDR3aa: CASKRGLAGGTDTQYF
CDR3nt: TGTGCCAGCAAAAGGGGACTAGCGGGGGGCACAGATACGCAGTATTTT

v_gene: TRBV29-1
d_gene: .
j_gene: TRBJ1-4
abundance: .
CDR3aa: CSVASREGGLFF
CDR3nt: TGCAGCGTTGCTAGCCGGGAGGGCGGACTGTTTTTT

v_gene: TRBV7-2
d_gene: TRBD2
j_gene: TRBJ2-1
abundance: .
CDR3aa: CASSLGLTSGGNDEQFF
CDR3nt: TGTGCCAGCAGCTTAGGCTTGACTAGCGGAGGCAACGACGAGCAGTTCTTC

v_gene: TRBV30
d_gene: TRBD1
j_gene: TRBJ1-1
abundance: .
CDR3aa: CAWTPLQGANTEAFF
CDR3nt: TGTGCCTGGACCCCTCTGCAGGGGGCAAACACTGAAGCTTTCTTT

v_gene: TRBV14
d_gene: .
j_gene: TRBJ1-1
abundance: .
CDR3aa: CASSQDEKGTEAFF
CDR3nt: TGTGCCAGCAGCCAAGATGAAAAGGGGACTGAAGCTTTCTTT

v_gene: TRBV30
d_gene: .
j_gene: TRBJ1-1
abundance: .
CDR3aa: CAWGVNRNTEAFF
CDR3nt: TGTGCCTGGGGGGTGAATCGGAACACTGAAGCTTTCTTT

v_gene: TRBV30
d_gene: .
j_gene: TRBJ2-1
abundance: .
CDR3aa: CAWRTVGANEQFF
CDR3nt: TGTGCCTGGAGGACAGTGGGAGCCAATGAGCAGTTCTTC

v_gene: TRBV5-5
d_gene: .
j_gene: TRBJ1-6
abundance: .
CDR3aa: CASSLRDTNSPLHF
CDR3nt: TGTGCCAGCAGCCTCCGGGACACAAATTCACCCCTCCACTTT

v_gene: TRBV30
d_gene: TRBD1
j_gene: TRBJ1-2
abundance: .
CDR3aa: CAWSQGARYGYTF
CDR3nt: TGTGCCTGGAGTCAGGGGGCGAGATATGGCTACACCTTC

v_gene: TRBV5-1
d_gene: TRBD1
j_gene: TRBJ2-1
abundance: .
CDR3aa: CASSRGQGRSNEQFF
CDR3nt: TGCGCCAGCAGCCGCGGACAGGGTAGGTCCAATGAGCAGTTCTTC

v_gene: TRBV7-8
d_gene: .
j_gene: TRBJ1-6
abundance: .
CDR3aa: CASSYRENSPLHF
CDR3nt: TGTGCCAGCAGCTACAGGGAAAATTCACCCCTCCACTTT

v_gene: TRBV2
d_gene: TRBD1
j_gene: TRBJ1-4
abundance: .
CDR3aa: CASTDQGVHEKLFF
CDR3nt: TGTGCCAGCACGGACCAGGGGGTACATGAAAAACTGTTTTTT

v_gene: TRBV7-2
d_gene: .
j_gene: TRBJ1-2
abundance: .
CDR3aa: CASSTGSTYGYTF
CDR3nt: TGTGCCAGCAGCACAGGGAGCACCTATGGCTACACCTTC

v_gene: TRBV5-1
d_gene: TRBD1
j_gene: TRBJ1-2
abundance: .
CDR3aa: CASSLGPGTGGGYTF
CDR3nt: TGCGCCAGCAGCTTGGGACCCGGGACAGGAGGTGGCTACACCTTC

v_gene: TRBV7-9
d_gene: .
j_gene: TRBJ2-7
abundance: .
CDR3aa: CASSRGTVEGVLHF
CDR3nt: TGTGCCAGCAGCCGGGGGACAGTAGAAGGGGTCCTCCACTTC

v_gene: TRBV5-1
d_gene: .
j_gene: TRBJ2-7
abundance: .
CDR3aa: CASSLDSPYEQYF
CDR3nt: TGCGCCAGCAGCTTGGACAGCCCCTACGAGCAGTACTTC

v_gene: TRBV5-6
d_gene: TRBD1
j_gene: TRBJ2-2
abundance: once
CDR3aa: CASSLGTGGRELFF
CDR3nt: TGTGCCAGCAGCCTCGGGACAGGGGGTAGGGAGCTGTTTTTT